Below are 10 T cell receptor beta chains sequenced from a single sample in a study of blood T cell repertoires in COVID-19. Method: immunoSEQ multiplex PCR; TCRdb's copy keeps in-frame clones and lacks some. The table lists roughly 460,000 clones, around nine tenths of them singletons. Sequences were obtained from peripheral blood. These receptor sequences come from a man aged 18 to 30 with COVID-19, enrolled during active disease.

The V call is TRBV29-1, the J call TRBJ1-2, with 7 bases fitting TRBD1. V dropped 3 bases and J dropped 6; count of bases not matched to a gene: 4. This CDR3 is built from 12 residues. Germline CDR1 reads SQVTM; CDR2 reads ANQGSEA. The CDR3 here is CSVEAGGNGYTF. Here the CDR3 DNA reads TGCAGCGTTGAGGCAGGGGGGAATGGCTACACCTTC.

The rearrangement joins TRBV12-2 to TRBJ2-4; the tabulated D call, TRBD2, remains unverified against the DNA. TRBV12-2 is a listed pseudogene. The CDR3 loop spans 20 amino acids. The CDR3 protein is CASRSRFVGEGFRAKNIQYF. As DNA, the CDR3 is TGTGCAAGTCGCTCCAGATTTGTGGGAGAGGGTTTTCGGGCCAAAAACATTCAGTACTTC.

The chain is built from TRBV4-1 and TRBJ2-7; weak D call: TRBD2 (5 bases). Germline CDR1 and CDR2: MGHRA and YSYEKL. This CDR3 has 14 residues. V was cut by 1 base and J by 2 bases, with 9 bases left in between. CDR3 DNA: TGCGCCAGCAGCCAAGTCGACTACACCTACGAGCAGTACTTC. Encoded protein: CASSQVDYTYEQYF.

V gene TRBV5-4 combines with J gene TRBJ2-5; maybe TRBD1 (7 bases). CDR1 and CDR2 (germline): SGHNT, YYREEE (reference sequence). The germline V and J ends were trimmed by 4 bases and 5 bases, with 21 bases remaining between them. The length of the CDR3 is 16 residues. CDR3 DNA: TGTGCCAGCAGCATGGGAGGTACAGGGGTTGGCGAGACCCAGTACTTC. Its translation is CASSMGGTGVGETQYF.

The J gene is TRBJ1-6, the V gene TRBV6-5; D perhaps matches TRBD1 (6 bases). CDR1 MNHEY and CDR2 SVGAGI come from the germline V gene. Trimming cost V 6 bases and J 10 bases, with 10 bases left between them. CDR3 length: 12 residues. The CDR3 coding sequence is TGTGCCAGCAGGCAGGGGAACTCACCCCTCCACTTT. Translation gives CASRQGNSPLHF.

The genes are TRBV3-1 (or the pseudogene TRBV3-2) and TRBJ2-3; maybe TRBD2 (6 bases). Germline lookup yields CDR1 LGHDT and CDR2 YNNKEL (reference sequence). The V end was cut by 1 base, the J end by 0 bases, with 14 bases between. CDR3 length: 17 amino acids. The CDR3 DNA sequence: TGTGCCAGCAGCCAAGGGCTGGGGGGAGGAAGCACAGATACGCAGTATTTT. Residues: CASSQGLGGGSTDTQYF.

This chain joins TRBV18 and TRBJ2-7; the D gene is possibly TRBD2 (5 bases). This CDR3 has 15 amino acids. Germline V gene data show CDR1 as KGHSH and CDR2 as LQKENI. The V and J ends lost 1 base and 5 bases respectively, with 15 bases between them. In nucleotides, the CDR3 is TGTGCCAGCTCACCACGATCGGGAAGTTCCGACGAGCAGTACTTC. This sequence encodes CASSPRSGSSDEQYF. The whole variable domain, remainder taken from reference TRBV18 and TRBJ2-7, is NAGVMQNPRHLVRRRGQEARLRCSPMKGHSHVYWYRQLPEEGLKFMVYLQKENIIDESGMPKERFSAEFPKEGPSILRIQQVVRGDSAAYFCASSPRSGSSDEQYFGPGTRLTVT.

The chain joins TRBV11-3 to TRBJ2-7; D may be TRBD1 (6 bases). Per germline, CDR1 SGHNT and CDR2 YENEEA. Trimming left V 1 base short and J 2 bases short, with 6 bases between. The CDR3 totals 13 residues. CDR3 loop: CASSLGTAYEQYF. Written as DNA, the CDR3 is TGTGCCAGCAGCTTAGGGACAGCCTACGAGCAGTACTTC.

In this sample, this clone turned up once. The CDR3: CASSWADITGNTIYF. The CDR3 DNA reads as TGTGCCAGCAGCTGGGCGGACATTACTGGAAACACCATATATTTT. The rearrangement uses TRBV5-5 and TRBJ1-3; D possibly corresponds to TRBD1 (5 bases). The V gene's germline CDR1 is SGHKS and CDR2 YYEKEE (reference sequence). The CDR3 is 15 amino acids. V shed 3 bases and J shed 2 bases, with 12 bases lying between them.

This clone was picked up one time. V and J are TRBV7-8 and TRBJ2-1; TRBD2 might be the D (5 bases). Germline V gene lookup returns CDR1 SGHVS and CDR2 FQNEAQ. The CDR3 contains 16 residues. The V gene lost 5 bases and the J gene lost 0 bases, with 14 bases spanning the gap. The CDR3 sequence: CASSQLGVASYNEQFF. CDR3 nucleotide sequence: TGTGCCAGCAGCCAACTCGGGGTCGCCTCCTACAATGAGCAGTTCTTC.